Following are 9 T cell receptor beta chains from one sample sequenced in a study of blood T cell repertoires in COVID-19. Generated by immunoSEQ multiplex PCR, the TCRdb table keeps only in-frame clones and is missing some. This table holds about 220,000 clones, 70% to 85% found once. Material for sequencing was PBMCs or T cells enriched from blood (not recorded which). The receptor set was obtained from a woman aged 55-75 years who had recovered from COVID-19.

This chain links TRBV7-9 with TRBJ2-3; D may be TRBD2 (7 bases). The CDR3 runs to 15 residues. Deletions cut 3 bases from V and 4 bases from J, with 14 bases between. Germline CDR1 and CDR2: SEHNR and FQNEAQ (reference sequence). The CDR3 reads CASSFGGGASDTQYF. The DNA for the CDR3 is TGTGCCAGCAGCTTTGGTGGGGGGGCCTCAGATACGCAGTATTTT.

The chain is built from TRBV7-8 and TRBJ2-5, with D possibly matching TRBD2 (7 bases). The CDR3 is 16 amino acids. CDR1 SGHVS and CDR2 FQNEAQ come from the germline V gene. V was clipped by 5 bases and J by 2 bases, with 18 bases between them. CDR3 in DNA: TGTGCCAGCAGCGGGTGGTCGGGGGGCCTACAAGAGACCCAGTACTTC. Translating gives CASSGWSGGLQETQYF.

The V and J genes are TRBV7-8 and TRBJ2-7, with TRBD1 identical over 8 bases. The germline CDR1 and CDR2 sequences are SGHVS and FQNEAQ. The CDR3 is made up of 13 amino acids. Trimming took 5 bases from V and 2 from J; bases not matched to a gene: 2. DNA for the CDR3: TGTGCCAGCAGCAGGGGACAGGCCTACGAGCAGTACTTC. Its protein product is CASSRGQAYEQYF.

This chain joins TRBV7-2 and TRBJ1-4; TRBD1 matches at 7 bases. This CDR3 has 14 residues. From germline, CDR1 is SGHTA and CDR2 FQGNSA. V gave up 4 bases and J gave up 7 bases; unmatched junction bases: 6. The CDR3 reads CASSYQGVGEKLFF. The CDR3 bases are TGTGCCAGCAGCTATCAGGGGGTTGGTGAAAAACTGTTTTTT.

The chain carries TRBV4-2 and TRBJ1-1; TRBD1 matches at 11 bases. The germline gives CDR1 LGHNA, CDR2 YNFKEQ. V gave up 4 bases and J gave up 3 bases; unmatched junction bases: 7. CDR3 length: 16 amino acids. This CDR3 reads CASSPGQGGADTEAFF. In DNA, the CDR3 is TGTGCCAGCAGCCCGGGACAGGGGGGGGCGGACACTGAAGCTTTCTTT.

The chain recombines TRBV19 with TRBJ2-6; D is possibly TRBD2 (5 bases). Germline CDR1 LNHDA, CDR2 SQIVND (reference sequence). With 5 bases removed from V and 1 base from J, the gap between germline ends came to 15 bases. The CDR3 is made up of 17 amino acids. CDR3 sequence: CASSVRTDKSGANVLTF. The CDR3 bases are TGTGCCAGTAGTGTTCGGACTGATAAATCTGGGGCCAACGTCCTGACTTTC. The full variable domain, rest sourced from reference TRBV19 and TRBJ2-6, is DGGITQSPKYLFRKEGQNVTLSCEQNLNHDAMYWYRQDPGQGLRLIYYSQIVNDFQKGDIAEGYSVSREKKESFPLTVTSAQKNPTAFYLCASSVRTDKSGANVLTFGAGSRLTVL.

Regarding this clone: Just one base apart from a much larger clone, this may be a read error. The CDR3 loop is CASSSGQGNTEAFF. The DNA of the CDR3 is TGTGCCAGCAGCTCGGGACAGGGGAACACTGAAGCTTTCTTT. V usage is TRBV2 and J usage is TRBJ1-1; 9 bases map to TRBD1. Per the germline V gene, CDR1 is SNHLY and CDR2 is FYNNEI. The CDR3 totals 14 residues. Losses at the gene ends were 6 bases for V and 1 base for J; bases not matched to a gene: 3.

V and J are TRBV4-2 and TRBJ2-3, with 7 bases fitting TRBD2. This CDR3 has 16 residues. Germline lookup yields CDR1 LGHNA and CDR2 YNFKEQ. J was trimmed by 2 bases and V by 5 bases; bases with no gene match: 10. CDR3 sequence (DNA): TGTGCCAGCAGCTCCGGGCTAGCGGTCTACACAGATACGCAGTATTTT. It encodes CASSSGLAVYTDTQYF.

The chain employs TRBV13 and TRBJ2-7; no firm D call. V was cut by 6 bases and J by 0 bases, with 6 bases left in between. The CDR3 contains 12 residues. The V gene's germline CDR1 is PRHDT and CDR2 FYEKMQ (reference sequence). CDR3 amino acids: CASSSSSYEQYF. CDR3 sequence (DNA): TGTGCCAGCAGTTCGAGCTCCTACGAGCAGTACTTC.